The rows below give T cell receptor beta chains drawn from one sample of a study of patients and donors after allogeneic stem cell transplantation. TCRdb reprocessed the RT-PCR reads via MiXCR and lists one record per CDR3 protein. This sample has approximately 430,000 distinct CDR3 sequences; 16% occur once, and the top ten carry less than 9.5%. Sequenced material: blood, either unsorted or a sorted T cell fraction (not recorded which). Receptors were obtained from a human donor who was either an allogeneic HSCT recipient or a stem cell or donor lymphocyte infusion donor (not recorded which). It is not recorded whose cells these are; they may come from a transplant donor. The CDR3 runs from the conserved cysteine through the conserved F or W. The D gene is left open where the match is weak. Clone size is stated in some rows and not others, as once, few, many or a class when expanded.

v_call,j_call,clone_size,d_call,cdr3_length,cdr3_aa,cdr3_nt
TRBV5-1,TRBJ1-2,-,-,14,CASSLGGNNYGYTF,TGCGCCAGCAGCTTGGGCGGGAATAACTATGGCTACACCTTC
TRBV20-1,TRBJ2-1,few,TRBD2,14,CSARAGGRAAEQFF,TGCAGTGCTAGAGCGGGCGGGAGGGCCGCTGAGCAGTTCTTC
TRBV12-3/TRBV12-4,TRBJ2-1,few,-,11,CASSLVGGQFF,TGTGCCAGCAGTTTAGTAGGCGGGCAGTTCTTC
TRBV29-1,TRBJ2-3,-,TRBD2,15,CSVPRAGTSADTQYF,TGCAGCGTTCCCCGGGCCGGGACTAGCGCAGATACGCAGTATTTT
TRBV25-1,TRBJ2-7,-,TRBD2,13,CASKSGSHREQYF,TGTGCCAGCAAAAGCGGGAGTCATCGCGAGCAGTACTTC
TRBV20-1,TRBJ2-2,-,-,14,CSAPRDNSPGELFF,TGCAGTGCCCCACGTGATAATAGCCCCGGGGAGCTGTTTTTT
TRBV5-1,TRBJ2-1,-,TRBD2,15,CASSPGLAGAGEQFF,TGCGCCAGCAGCCCCGGACTAGCGGGAGCGGGTGAGCAGTTCTTC
TRBV10-3,TRBJ1-1,-,TRBD1,13,CAISAGTGAEAFF,TGTGCCATCAGTGCCGGGACAGGAGCTGAAGCTTTCTTT
TRBV12-3/TRBV12-4,TRBJ1-6,few,-,15,CASSLDSGVNPPLHF,TGTGCCAGCAGTCTAGACTCGGGTGTTAATCCACCCCTCCACTTT
TRBV18,TRBJ2-1,-,TRBD2,14,CASSPWGLVSEQFF,TGTGCCAGCTCACCATGGGGACTAGTGAGTGAGCAGTTCTTC
TRBV20-1,TRBJ2-3,few,-,14,CSARGPAGTDTQYF,TGCAGTGCAAGAGGGCCGGCGGGCACAGATACGCAGTATTTT
TRBV7-9,TRBJ2-4,-,-,15,CASSSAGTAKNIQYF,TGTGCCAGCAGCTCGGCAGGGACGGCCAAAAACATTCAGTACTTC
TRBV7-3,TRBJ2-1,-,TRBD2,20,CASSLRKGLAGGGSYNEQFF,TGTGCCAGCAGCTTACGTAAGGGACTAGCGGGAGGGGGCTCCTACAATGAGCAGTTCTTC
TRBV5-1,TRBJ1-1,many,-,14,CASSQGGAQREAFF,TGCGCCAGCAGCCAAGGCGGGGCTCAAAGAGAAGCTTTCTTT
TRBV15,TRBJ1-3,-,-,17,CATSRDMKRVSGNTIYF,TGTGCCACCAGCAGAGATATGAAAAGGGTCTCTGGAAACACCATATATTTT
TRBV27,TRBJ2-2,-,-,13,CASTVRVPGELFF,TGTGCCAGCACAGTACGAGTTCCCGGGGAGCTGTTTTTT
TRBV27,TRBJ2-3,once,-,15,CASSFISSITDTQYF,TGTGCCAGCAGTTTCATCTCCTCGATCACAGATACGCAGTATTTT
TRBV2,TRBJ1-3,-,-,14,CASSVVGSGNIIYF,TGTGCCAGCAGTGTGGTAGGCAGTGGAAACATCATATATTTT
TRBV25-1,TRBJ1-1,few,-,12,CASSATALGAFF,TGTGCCAGCAGCGCGACAGCCCTGGGGGCTTTCTTT
TRBV7-3,TRBJ2-1,-,-,12,CASRGTGNEQFF,TGTGCCAGCAGAGGAACAGGGAATGAGCAGTTCTTC
TRBV6-1,TRBJ2-7,-,-,13,CATVDLTPSEQYF,TGTGCCACCGTAGACTTGACACCGAGCGAGCAGTACTTC
TRBV19,TRBJ2-3,-,-,13,CASTRDRSDTQYF,TGTGCCAGTACTCGGGACCGATCAGATACGCAGTATTTT
TRBV28,TRBJ1-2,-,TRBD1,15,CASSSTGQGNYGYTF,TGTGCCAGCAGTTCAACGGGACAGGGGAACTATGGCTACACCTTC
TRBV10-3,TRBJ2-3,-,-,13,CAISGRDIDTQYF,TGTGCCATCAGTGGTAGGGACATCGATACGCAGTATTTT
TRBV7-9,TRBJ2-7,many,-,12,CASSLHTAEQYF,TGTGCCAGCAGCCTCCACACGGCCGAGCAGTACTTC
TRBV25-1,TRBJ1-2,few,-,14,CASSDGILYRGYTF,TGTGCCAGCAGTGACGGGATTCTTTATCGGGGCTACACCTTC
TRBV29-1,TRBJ2-5,-,TRBD2,12,CSGLAGGETQYF,TGCAGCGGACTAGCGGGAGGGGAGACCCAGTACTTC
TRBV6-5,TRBJ2-1,many,-,17,CASSYDSPLDSYNEQFF,TGTGCCAGCAGTTACGACTCCCCCTTGGACTCCTACAATGAGCAGTTCTTC
TRBV12-3/TRBV12-4,TRBJ2-2,few,-,13,CASRKATGGELFF,TGTGCCAGCAGAAAGGCAACGGGCGGGGAGCTGTTTTTT
TRBV30,TRBJ2-5,-,-,11,CAWSIQETQYF,TGTGCCTGGTCCATTCAAGAGACCCAGTACTTC
TRBV7-9,TRBJ2-7,-,-,16,CASSLDRSGFIYEQYF,TGTGCCAGCAGCTTAGATCGGTCAGGGTTCATCTACGAGCAGTACTTC
TRBV12-3/TRBV12-4,TRBJ2-3,few,-,14,CASRGRTTTDTQYF,TGTGCCAGCAGGGGACGGACGACAACAGATACGCAGTATTTT